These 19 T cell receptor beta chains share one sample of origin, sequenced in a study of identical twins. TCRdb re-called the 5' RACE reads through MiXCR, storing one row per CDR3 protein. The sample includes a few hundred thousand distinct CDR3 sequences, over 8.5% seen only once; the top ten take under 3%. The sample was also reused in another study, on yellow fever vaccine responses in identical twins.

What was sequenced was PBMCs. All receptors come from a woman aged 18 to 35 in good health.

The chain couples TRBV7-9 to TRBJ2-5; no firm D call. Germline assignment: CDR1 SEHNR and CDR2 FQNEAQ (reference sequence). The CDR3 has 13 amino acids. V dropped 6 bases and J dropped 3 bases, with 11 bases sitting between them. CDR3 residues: CASSGRAKETQYF. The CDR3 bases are TGTGCCAGCAGTGGAAGGGCCAAAGAGACCCAGTACTTC.

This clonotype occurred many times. CDR3: CASSLRTGTGELFF. The CDR3 DNA follows: TGCGCCAGCAGCTTGAGGACAGGCACCGGGGAGCTGTTTTTT. The chain recombines TRBV5-1 with TRBJ2-2, with TRBD1 matching over 7 bases. The germline V gene encodes CDR1 SGHRS and CDR2 YFSETQ. The length of the CDR3 is 14 residues. The V and J ends lost 1 base and 4 bases, in that order; junction bases with no gene match: 1.

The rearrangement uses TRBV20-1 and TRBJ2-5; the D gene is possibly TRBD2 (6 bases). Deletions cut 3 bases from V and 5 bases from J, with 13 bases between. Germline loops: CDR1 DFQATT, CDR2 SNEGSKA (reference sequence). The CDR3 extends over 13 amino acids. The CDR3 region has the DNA TGCAGTGCTAGGGGGGGTGAGGGGGAGACCCAGTACTTC. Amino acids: CSARGGEGETQYF.

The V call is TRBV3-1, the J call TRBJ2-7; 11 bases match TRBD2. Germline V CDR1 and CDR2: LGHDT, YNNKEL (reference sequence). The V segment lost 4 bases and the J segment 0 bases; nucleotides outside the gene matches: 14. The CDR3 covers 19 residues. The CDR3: CASSLSGGLAAINSYEQYF. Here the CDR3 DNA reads TGTGCCAGCAGCCTTTCTGGGGGACTAGCGGCCATCAACTCCTACGAGCAGTACTTC.

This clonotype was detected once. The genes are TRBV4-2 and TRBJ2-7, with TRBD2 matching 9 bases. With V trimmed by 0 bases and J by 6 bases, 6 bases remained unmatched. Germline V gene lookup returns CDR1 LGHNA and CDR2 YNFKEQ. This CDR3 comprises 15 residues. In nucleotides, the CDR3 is TGTGCCAGCAGCCAAGATCCGGGACTAGCCACCGAGCAGTACTTC. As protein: CASSQDPGLATEQYF.

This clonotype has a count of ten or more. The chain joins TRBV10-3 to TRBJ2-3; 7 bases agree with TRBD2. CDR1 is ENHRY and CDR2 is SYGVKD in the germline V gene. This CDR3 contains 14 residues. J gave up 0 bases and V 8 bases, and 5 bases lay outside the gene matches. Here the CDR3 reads CAIRAGISTDTQYF. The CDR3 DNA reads TGTGCCATCCGAGCGGGGATAAGCACAGATACGCAGTATTTT.

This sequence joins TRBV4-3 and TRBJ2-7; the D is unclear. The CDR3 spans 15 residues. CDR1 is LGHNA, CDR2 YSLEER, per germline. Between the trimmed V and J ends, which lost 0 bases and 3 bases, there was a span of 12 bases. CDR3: CASSQDRHPYYEQYF. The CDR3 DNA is TGCGCCAGCAGCCAAGACAGGCATCCCTACTACGAGCAGTACTTC.

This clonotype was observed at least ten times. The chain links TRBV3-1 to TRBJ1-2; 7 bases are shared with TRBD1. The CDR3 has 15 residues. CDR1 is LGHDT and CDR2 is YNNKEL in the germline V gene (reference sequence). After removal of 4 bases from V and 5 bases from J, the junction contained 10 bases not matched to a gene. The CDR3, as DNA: TGTGCCAGCAGCCCTGGGGAGGGGGCTGCGTATGGCTACACCTTC. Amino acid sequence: CASSPGEGAAYGYTF.

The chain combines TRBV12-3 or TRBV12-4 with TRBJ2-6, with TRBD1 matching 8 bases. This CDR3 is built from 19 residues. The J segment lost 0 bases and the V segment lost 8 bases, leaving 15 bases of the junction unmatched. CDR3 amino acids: CASCLTTGTGSSGANVLTF. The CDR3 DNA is TGTGCCAGCTGTCTAACGACCGGGACAGGAAGCTCTGGGGCCAACGTCCTGACTTTC.

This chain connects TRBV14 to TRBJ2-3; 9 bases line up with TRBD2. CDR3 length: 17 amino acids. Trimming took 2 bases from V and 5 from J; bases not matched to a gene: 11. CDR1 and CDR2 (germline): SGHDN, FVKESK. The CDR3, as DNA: TGTGCCAGCAGCCAACCCTCCTCGCGGGAGGGCAGAGATACGCAGTATTTT. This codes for CASSQPSSREGRDTQYF. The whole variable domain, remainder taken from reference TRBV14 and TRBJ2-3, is EAGVTQFPSHSVIEKGQTVTLRCDPISGHDNLYWYRRVMGKEIKFLLHFVKESKQDESGMPNNRFLAERTGGTYSTLKVQPAELEDSGVYFCASSQPSSREGRDTQYFGPGTRLTVL.

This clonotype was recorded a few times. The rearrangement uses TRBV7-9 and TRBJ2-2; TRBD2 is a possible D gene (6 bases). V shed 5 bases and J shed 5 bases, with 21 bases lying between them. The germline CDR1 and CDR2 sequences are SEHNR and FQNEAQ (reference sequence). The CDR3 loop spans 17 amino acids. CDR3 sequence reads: CASSGDRTSWGTGELFF. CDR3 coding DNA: TGTGCCAGCAGCGGGGATCGAACTAGCTGGGGAACCGGGGAGCTGTTTTTT.

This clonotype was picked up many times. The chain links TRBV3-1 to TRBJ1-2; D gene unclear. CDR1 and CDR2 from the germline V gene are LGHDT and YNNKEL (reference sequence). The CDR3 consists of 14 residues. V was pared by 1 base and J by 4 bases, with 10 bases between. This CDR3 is CASSQASGTYGYTF. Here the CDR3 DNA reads TGTGCCAGCAGCCAAGCTTCCGGAACCTATGGCTACACCTTC.

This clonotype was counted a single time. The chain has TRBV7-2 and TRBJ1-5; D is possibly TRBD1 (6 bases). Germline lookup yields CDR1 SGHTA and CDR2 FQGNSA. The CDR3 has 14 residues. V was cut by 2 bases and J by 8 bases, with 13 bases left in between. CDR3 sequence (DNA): TGTGCCAGCAGCTTAACAGGGAGTCGGGAGCCCCAGCATTTT. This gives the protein CASSLTGSREPQHF.

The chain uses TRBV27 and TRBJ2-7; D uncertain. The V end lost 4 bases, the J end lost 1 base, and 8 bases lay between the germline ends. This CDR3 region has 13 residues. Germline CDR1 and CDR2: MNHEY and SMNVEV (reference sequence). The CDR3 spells CASSWQWSYEQYF. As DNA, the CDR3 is TGTGCCAGCAGTTGGCAGTGGTCCTACGAGCAGTACTTC.

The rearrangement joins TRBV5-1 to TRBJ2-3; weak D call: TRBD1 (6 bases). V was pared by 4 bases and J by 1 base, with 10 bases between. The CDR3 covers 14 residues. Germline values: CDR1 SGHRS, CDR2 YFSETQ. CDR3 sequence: CASSPDRRTDTQYF. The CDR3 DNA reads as TGCGCCAGCAGCCCAGACAGGCGCACAGATACGCAGTATTTT.

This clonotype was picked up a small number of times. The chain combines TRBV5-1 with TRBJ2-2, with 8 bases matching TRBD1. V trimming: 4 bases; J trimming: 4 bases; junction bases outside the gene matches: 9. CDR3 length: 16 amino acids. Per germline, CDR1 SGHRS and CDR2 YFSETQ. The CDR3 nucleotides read TGCGCCAGCAGCGCCTCCGGGACAGGCGGCACCGGGGAGCTGTTTTTT. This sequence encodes CASSASGTGGTGELFF.

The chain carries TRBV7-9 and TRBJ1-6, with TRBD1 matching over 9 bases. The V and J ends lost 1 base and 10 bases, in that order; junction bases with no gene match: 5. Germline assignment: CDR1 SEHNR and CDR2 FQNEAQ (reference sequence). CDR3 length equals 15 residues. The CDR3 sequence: CASSLEGQGRSPLHF. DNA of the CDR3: TGTGCCAGCAGCTTAGAGGGACAGGGAAGATCACCCCTCCACTTT.

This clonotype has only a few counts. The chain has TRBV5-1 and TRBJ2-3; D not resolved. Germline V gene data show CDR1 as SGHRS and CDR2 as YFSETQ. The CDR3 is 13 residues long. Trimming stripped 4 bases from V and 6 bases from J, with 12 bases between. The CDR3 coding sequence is TGCGCCAGCAGCATTAGGTTTTCCGATACGCAGTATTTT. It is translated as CASSIRFSDTQYF.

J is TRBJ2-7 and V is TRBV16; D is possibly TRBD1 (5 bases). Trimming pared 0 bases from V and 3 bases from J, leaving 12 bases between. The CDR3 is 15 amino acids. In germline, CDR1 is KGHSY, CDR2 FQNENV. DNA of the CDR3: TGTGCCAGCAGCCAATCAGGGGTAATCCGCTACGAGCAGTACTTC. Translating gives CASSQSGVIRYEQYF.